A selection of T cell receptor beta chains follows, all from one sample in a study of vaccination and CD4 T cells after COVID-19. TCRdb fed the PCR reads into MiXCR, producing one record per CDR3 protein. Of about 9,600 distinct CDR3 sequences listed, approximately 24% are singletons. These TCRs' antigens remain unknown. Sample: CD4+ T cells from blood, cultured in vitro, taken before SARS-CoV-2 vaccination. All receptors come from a human donor who received a COVID-19 vaccine. The CDR3 runs from the conserved cysteine through the conserved F or W. A D gene is named only where the DNA matches it firmly. Some rows have no size entry. The others give once, few or many, or a class for an expanded clone.

v_gene	j_gene	abundance	d_gene	CDR3aa	CDR3nt
TRBV12-3/TRBV12-4	TRBJ2-1	NA	NA	CASSKQGFSYNEQFF	TGTGCCAGCAGTAAACAGGGCTTCTCCTACAATGAGCAGTTCTTC
TRBV7-9	TRBJ2-5	few	TRBD1	CASSRTGGGETQYF	TGTGCCAGCAGTCGTACAGGGGGCGGAGAGACCCAGTACTTC
TRBV19	TRBJ1-1	few	TRBD1	CASSRQGANTEAFF	TGTGCCAGTAGTCGACAGGGGGCGAACACTGAAGCTTTCTTT
TRBV5-1	TRBJ2-2	NA	TRBD1	CASSLRQGAGGELFF	TGCGCCAGCAGCCTCCGACAGGGGGCGGGCGGGGAGCTGTTTTTT
TRBV11-3	TRBJ1-6	NA	TRBD1	CASSTRDSLNSPLHF	TGTGCCAGCAGCACCCGGGACAGCCTTAATTCACCCCTCCACTTT
TRBV9	TRBJ2-1	few	TRBD2	CASSLGLGAVNEQFF	TGTGCCAGCAGCTTAGGACTAGGCGCCGTAAATGAGCAGTTCTTC
TRBV7-8	TRBJ1-2	NA	NA	CASSRSGIGYYGYTF	TGTGCCAGCAGCCGGTCGGGAATTGGGTACTATGGCTACACCTTC
TRBV5-8	TRBJ1-1	NA	NA	CASKGFRGTEAFF	TGTGCCAGCAAAGGGTTTAGAGGCACTGAAGCTTTCTTT
TRBV12-3/TRBV12-4	TRBJ2-7	NA	NA	CASSFSKSEYEQYF	TGTGCCAGCAGTTTTTCTAAGTCAGAATACGAGCAGTACTTC
TRBV5-4	TRBJ2-1	NA	NA	CASSWQGDEQFF	TGTGCCAGCAGTTGGCAGGGCGATGAGCAGTTCTTC
TRBV19	TRBJ2-5	NA	TRBD1	CASSTTGLEVETQYF	TGTGCCAGTAGTACGACAGGGCTCGAAGTAGAGACCCAGTACTTC
TRBV6-5	TRBJ2-3	NA	TRBD2	CASSYTSWTSGYTDTQYF	TGTGCCAGCAGTTACACCTCGTGGACTAGCGGGTACACAGATACGCAGTATTTT
TRBV7-2	TRBJ1-2	few	TRBD1	CASSDRGFAYGYTF	TGTGCCAGCAGTGACAGGGGATTCGCCTATGGCTACACCTTC
TRBV10-2	TRBJ1-6	NA	NA	CASLNGFQGYNSPLHF	TGCGCCAGCCTTAACGGGTTTCAGGGTTATAATTCACCCCTCCACTTT
TRBV2	TRBJ2-5	few	TRBD2	CASSEGAGGLGETQYF	TGTGCCAGCAGTGAAGGAGCGGGGGGGCTAGGAGAGACCCAGTACTTC
TRBV5-1	TRBJ1-5	NA	NA	CASSLGPGNQPQHF	TGCGCCAGCAGCTTGGGTCCGGGTAATCAGCCCCAGCATTTT
TRBV19	TRBJ2-7	NA	NA	CASRGTGPSYEQYF	TGTGCCAGTAGGGGGACGGGCCCATCCTACGAGCAGTACTTC
TRBV7-7	TRBJ2-5	NA	TRBD1	CASSLNPGQGETQYF	TGTGCCAGCAGCTTAAACCCGGGACAGGGTGAGACCCAGTACTTC
TRBV25-1	TRBJ1-1	NA	NA	CASRFRESNTEAFF	TGTGCCAGCAGATTCAGGGAGTCGAACACTGAAGCTTTCTTT
TRBV27	TRBJ2-3	few	NA	CASSTSAADTQYF	TGTGCCAGCAGCACCTCCGCCGCAGATACGCAGTATTTT
TRBV6-1	TRBJ1-2	medium-sized	NA	CASRPAYGYTF	TGTGCCAGCAGGCCCGCTTATGGCTACACCTTC
TRBV5-1	TRBJ1-6	NA	NA	CASSLRGPGSYNSPLHF	TGCGCCAGCAGCTTAAGGGGCCCCGGCTCCTATAATTCACCCCTCCACTTT
TRBV19	TRBJ2-7	few	TRBD2	CASSPTSGGVYEQYF	TGTGCCAGTAGCCCGACTAGCGGGGGGGTCTACGAGCAGTACTTC
TRBV30	TRBJ1-3	NA	NA	CAWSPLKNSGNTIYF	TGTGCCTGGAGTCCCCTTAAGAACTCTGGAAACACCATATATTTT
TRBV5-4	TRBJ2-2	NA	NA	CASSPEDRFGELFF	TGTGCCAGCAGCCCCGAGGACCGGTTCGGGGAGCTGTTTTTT
TRBV6-5	TRBJ1-1	few	TRBD1	CASSYRDSGGTEAFF	TGTGCCAGCAGTTACCGGGACAGCGGGGGCACTGAAGCTTTCTTT
TRBV18	TRBJ2-1	NA	TRBD2	CASSGAGGSYNEQFF	TGTGCCAGCTCCGGAGCGGGAGGCTCCTACAATGAGCAGTTCTTC
TRBV12-5	TRBJ1-2	NA	NA	CASGFPGAYGYTF	TGTGCTAGTGGTTTCCCCGGAGCCTATGGCTACACCTTC
TRBV24-1	TRBJ2-2	NA	TRBD2	CATGDSGGHPGELFF	TGTGCCACCGGCGATAGCGGGGGGCATCCCGGGGAGCTGTTTTTT
TRBV12-3/TRBV12-4	TRBJ2-3	NA	TRBD2	CASSPITLAGVTDTQYF	TGTGCCAGCAGTCCTATCACTTTAGCGGGGGTCACAGATACGCAGTATTTT
TRBV24-1	TRBJ1-1	NA	TRBD1	CATSDPGQGAGEAFF	TGTGCCACCAGTGACCCTGGACAGGGGGCGGGTGAAGCTTTCTTT
TRBV7-9	TRBJ2-7	NA	TRBD1	CASSWKRTGGAWGEQYF	TGTGCCAGCAGCTGGAAACGAACAGGGGGCGCCTGGGGCGAGCAGTACTTC
TRBV6-5	TRBJ2-5	NA	TRBD1	CASSYLGQGQETQYF	TGTGCCAGCAGTTACCTTGGACAGGGTCAAGAGACCCAGTACTTC
TRBV7-2	TRBJ1-5	few	NA	CASSPWGDQPQHF	TGTGCCAGCTCCCCATGGGGGGATCAGCCCCAGCATTTT
TRBV6-1	TRBJ2-7	NA	NA	CASNRDLHEQYF	TGTGCCAGCAACAGGGATCTCCACGAGCAGTACTTC
TRBV19	TRBJ2-1	NA	NA	CASSRDAGGADNEQFF	TGTGCCAGTAGTCGGGACGCAGGGGGGGCGGACAATGAGCAGTTCTTC
TRBV20-1	TRBJ2-7	NA	NA	CSAQVGGYGYEQYF	TGCAGTGCCCAGGTTGGGGGGTATGGGTACGAGCAGTACTTC
TRBV19	TRBJ2-3	NA	TRBD2	CASSIGTGGGTDTQYF	TGTGCCAGTAGTATTGGAACGGGGGGAGGCACAGATACGCAGTATTTT
TRBV5-4	TRBJ1-1	NA	NA	CASSLDQNTEAFF	TGTGCCAGCAGCTTGGATCAGAACACTGAAGCTTTCTTT
TRBV12-5	TRBJ1-1	NA	TRBD1	CASGLVWTGRRTEAFF	TGTGCTAGTGGTTTGGTGTGGACAGGGCGTCGCACTGAAGCTTTCTTT
TRBV14	TRBJ2-7	few	NA	CASSPTWGVSYEQYF	TGTGCCAGCAGCCCTACATGGGGGGTTTCCTACGAGCAGTACTTC
TRBV11-3	TRBJ1-2	NA	TRBD1	CASSFGTGTGYTF	TGTGCCAGCAGCTTCGGGACAGGGACTGGCTACACCTTC
TRBV2	TRBJ2-3	few	TRBD2	CASSESSGGTDTQYF	TGTGCCAGCAGTGAGTCTAGCGGAGGCACAGATACGCAGTATTTT
TRBV11-3	TRBJ1-1	once	TRBD1	CASSHRGQGTEAFF	TGTGCCAGCAGTCACAGGGGGCAGGGCACTGAAGCTTTCTTT
TRBV25-1	TRBJ1-1	few	NA	CASRELNTEAFF	TGTGCCAGCAGAGAATTGAACACTGAAGCTTTCTTT
TRBV7-9	TRBJ2-1	NA	NA	CASHRAGGPYNEQFF	TGTGCCAGCCACAGGGCCGGGGGCCCCTACAATGAGCAGTTCTTC
TRBV30	TRBJ1-1	medium-sized	NA	CAWSPGWTEAFF	TGTGCCTGGAGTCCAGGGTGGACTGAAGCTTTCTTT
TRBV20-1	TRBJ2-7	NA	NA	CSANSPSYEQYF	TGCAGTGCTAACAGCCCCTCCTACGAGCAGTACTTC
TRBV18	TRBJ2-2	once	TRBD1	CASSQGAGELFF	TGTGCCAGCTCACAGGGGGCTGGGGAGCTGTTTTTT
TRBV2	TRBJ2-7	NA	NA	CASKAEGVYEQYF	TGTGCCAGCAAGGCGGAGGGGGTATACGAGCAGTACTTC